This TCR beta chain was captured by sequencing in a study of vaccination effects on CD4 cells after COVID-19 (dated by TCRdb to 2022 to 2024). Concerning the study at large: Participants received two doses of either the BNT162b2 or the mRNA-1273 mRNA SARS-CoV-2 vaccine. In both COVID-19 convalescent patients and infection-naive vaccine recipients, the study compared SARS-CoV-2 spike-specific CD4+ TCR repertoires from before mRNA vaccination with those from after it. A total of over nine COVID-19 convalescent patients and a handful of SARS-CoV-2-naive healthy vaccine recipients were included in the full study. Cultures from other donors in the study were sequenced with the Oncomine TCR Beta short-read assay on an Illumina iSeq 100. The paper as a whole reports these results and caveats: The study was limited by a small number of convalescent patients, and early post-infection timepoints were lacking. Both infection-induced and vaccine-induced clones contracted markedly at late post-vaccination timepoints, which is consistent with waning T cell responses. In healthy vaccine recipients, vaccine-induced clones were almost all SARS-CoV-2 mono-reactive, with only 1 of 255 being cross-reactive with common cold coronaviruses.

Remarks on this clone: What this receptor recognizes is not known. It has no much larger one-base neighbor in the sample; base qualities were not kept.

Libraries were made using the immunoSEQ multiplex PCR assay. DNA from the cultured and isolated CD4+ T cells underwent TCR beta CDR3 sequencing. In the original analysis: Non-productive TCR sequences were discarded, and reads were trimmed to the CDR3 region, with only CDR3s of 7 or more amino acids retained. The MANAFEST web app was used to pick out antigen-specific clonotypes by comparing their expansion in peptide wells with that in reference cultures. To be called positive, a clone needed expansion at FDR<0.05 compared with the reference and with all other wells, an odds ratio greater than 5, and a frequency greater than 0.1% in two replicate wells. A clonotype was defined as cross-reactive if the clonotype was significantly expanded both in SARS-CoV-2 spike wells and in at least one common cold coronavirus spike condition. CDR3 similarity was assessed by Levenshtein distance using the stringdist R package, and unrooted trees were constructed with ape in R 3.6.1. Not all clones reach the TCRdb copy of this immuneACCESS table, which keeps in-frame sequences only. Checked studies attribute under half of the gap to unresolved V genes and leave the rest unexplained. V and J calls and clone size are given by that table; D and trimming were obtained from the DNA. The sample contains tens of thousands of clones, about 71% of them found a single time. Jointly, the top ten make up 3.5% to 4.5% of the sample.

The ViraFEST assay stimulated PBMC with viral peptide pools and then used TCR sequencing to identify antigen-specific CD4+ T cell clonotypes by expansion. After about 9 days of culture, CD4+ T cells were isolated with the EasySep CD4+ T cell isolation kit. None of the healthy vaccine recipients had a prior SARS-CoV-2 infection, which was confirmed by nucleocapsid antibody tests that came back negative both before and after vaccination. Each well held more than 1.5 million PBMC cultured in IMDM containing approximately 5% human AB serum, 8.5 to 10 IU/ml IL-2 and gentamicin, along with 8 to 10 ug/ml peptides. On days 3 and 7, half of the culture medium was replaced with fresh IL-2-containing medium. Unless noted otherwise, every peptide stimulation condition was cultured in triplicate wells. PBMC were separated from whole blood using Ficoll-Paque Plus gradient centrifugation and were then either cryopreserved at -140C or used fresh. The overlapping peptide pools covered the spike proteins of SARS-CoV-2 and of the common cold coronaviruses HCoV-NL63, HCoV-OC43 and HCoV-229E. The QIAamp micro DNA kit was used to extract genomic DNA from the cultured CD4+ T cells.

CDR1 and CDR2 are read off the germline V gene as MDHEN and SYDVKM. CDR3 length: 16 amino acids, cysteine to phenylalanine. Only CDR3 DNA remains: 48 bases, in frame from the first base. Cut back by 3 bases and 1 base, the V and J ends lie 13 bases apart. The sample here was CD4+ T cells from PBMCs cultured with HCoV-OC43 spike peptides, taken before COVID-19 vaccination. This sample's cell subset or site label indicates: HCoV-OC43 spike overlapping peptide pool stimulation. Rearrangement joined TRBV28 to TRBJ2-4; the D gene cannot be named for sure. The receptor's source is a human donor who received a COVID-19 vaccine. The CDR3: CASSFSGLGAKNIQYF. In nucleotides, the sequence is TGTGCCAGCAGTTTTAGTGGGTTGGGGGCCAAAAACATTCAGTACTTC.